This T cell receptor (beta chain) was found in a study of identical twins. Study outcomes and limitations: The study found that models underestimated out-of-frame TCR alpha sharing in monozygotic twins.

The CDR3 is 13 amino acids. Trimming cost V 0 bases and J 10 bases, with 11 bases left between them. Germline V CDR1 and CDR2: LNHNV, YYDKDF (reference sequence). As for this clonotype: Its antigen is not known.

TCRdb independently ran MiXCR on the 5' RACE reads; one entry per CDR3 protein. Among some 760,000 distinct CDR3 sequences listed, about 20% were seen once. The same data also went into a second study, on T cells expressing NK-cell markers.

The J gene is TRBJ2-3, the V gene TRBV15; D gene ambiguous. The TCR originated in a woman under 30 in good health. Sequencing was performed on PBMCs. The CDR3: CATSRDRQVAQYF. The DNA of the CDR3 is TGTGCCACCAGCAGAGATCGTCAGGTGGCGCAGTATTTT.